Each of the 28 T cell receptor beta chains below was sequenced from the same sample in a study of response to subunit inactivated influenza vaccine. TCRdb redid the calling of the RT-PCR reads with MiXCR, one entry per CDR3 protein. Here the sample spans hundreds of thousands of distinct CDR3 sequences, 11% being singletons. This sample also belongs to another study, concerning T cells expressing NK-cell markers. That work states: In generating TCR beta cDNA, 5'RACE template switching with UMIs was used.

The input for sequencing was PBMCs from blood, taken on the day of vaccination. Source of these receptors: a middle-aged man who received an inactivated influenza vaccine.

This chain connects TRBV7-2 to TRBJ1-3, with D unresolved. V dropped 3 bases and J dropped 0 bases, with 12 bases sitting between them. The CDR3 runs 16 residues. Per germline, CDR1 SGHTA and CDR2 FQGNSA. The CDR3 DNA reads TGTGCCAGCAGCTTGGGCAGTCCTAGCTCTGGAAACACCATATATTTT. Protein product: CASSLGSPSSGNTIYF.

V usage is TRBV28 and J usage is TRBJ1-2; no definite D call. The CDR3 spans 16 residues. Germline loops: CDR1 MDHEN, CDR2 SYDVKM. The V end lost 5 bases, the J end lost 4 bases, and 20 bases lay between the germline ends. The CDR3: CASSPDSRAGGYGYTF. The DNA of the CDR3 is TGTGCCAGCAGTCCCGACTCCCGGGCCGGCGGCTATGGCTACACCTTC.

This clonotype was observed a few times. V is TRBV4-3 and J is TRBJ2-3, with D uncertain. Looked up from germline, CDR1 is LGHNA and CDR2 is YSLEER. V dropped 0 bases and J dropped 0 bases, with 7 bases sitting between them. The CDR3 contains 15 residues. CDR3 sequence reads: CASSQEWGSTDTQYF. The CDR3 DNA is TGCGCCAGCAGCCAAGAATGGGGTAGCACAGATACGCAGTATTTT.

The CDR3 spells CASSQVAGSLYNEQFF. The CDR3, as DNA: TGTGCCAGCAGCCAAGTGGCAGGGAGTCTTTACAATGAGCAGTTCTTC. The chain carries TRBV4-2 and TRBJ2-1; D possibly matches TRBD1 or TRBD2 (5 bases each). CDR1 and CDR2 (germline): LGHNA, YNFKEQ. Trimming took 1 base from V and 4 from J, leaving 14 bases between them. The CDR3 has 16 amino acids.

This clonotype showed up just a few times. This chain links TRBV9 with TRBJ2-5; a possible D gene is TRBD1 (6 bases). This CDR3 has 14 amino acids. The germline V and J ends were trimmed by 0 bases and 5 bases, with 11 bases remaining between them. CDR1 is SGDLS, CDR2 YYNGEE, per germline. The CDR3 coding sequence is TGTGCCAGCAGCGTAGTTGGGGGCTTGGAGACCCAGTACTTC. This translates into CASSVVGGLETQYF.

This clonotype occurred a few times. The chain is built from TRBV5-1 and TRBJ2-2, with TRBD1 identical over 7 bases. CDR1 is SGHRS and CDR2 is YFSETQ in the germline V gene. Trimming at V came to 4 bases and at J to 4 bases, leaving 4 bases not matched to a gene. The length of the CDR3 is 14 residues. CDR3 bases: TGCGCCAGCAGCCCAGGGACAGCCACCGGGGAGCTGTTTTTT. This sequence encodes CASSPGTATGELFF.

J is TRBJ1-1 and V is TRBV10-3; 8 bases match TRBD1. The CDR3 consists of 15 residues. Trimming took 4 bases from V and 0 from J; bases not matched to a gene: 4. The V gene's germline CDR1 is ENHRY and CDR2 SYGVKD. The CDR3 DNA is TGTGCCATCAGTGCCGACAGGGGCATGAACACTGAAGCTTTCTTT. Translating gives CAISADRGMNTEAFF.

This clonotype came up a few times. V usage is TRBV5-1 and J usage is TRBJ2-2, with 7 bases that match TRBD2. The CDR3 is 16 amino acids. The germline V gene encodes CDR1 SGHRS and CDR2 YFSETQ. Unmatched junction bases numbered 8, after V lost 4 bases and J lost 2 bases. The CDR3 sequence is CASSPQAGLNTGELFF. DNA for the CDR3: TGCGCCAGCAGCCCCCAAGCGGGGCTAAACACCGGGGAGCTGTTTTTT.

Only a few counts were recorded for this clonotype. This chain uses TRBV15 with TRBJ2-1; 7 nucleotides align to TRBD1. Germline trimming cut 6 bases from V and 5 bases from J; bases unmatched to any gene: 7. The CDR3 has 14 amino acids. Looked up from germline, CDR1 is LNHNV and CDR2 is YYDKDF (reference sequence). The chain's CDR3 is CATSPRTGNNEQFF. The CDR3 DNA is TGTGCCACCAGTCCCCGGACAGGAAACAATGAGCAGTTCTTC.

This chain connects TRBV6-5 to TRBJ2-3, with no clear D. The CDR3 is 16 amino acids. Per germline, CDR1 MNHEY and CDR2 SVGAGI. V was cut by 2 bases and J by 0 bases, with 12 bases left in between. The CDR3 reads CASSYLGEPSTDTQYF. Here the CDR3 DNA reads TGTGCCAGCAGTTACCTCGGCGAGCCTAGCACAGATACGCAGTATTTT.

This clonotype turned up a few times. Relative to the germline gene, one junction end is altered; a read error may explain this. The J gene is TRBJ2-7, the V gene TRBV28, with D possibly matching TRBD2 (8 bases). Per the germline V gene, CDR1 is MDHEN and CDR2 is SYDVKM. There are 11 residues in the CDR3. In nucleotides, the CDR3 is TGTGCCAGCATCGGGGGGGACAGCATCTCCTTC. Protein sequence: CASIGGDSISF.

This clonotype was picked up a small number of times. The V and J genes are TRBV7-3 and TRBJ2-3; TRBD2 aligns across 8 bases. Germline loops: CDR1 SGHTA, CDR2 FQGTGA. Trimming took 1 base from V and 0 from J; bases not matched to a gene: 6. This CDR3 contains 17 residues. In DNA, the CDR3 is TGTGCCAGCAGCTTAATGTCGGCGGGAGGCAGCACAGATACGCAGTATTTT. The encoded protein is CASSLMSAGGSTDTQYF.

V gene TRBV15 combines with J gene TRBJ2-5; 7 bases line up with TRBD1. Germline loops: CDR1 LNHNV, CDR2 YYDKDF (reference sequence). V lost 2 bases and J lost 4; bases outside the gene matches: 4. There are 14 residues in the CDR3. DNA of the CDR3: TGTGCCACCAGCAGACGGACAGGAGGAGAGACCCAGTACTTC. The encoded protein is CATSRRTGGETQYF.

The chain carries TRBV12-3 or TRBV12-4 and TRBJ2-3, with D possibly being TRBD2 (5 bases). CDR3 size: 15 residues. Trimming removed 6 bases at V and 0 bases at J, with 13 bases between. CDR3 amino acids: CASSQRIASTDTQYF. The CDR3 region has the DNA TGTGCCAGCAGCCAAAGGATAGCGAGCACAGATACGCAGTATTTT.

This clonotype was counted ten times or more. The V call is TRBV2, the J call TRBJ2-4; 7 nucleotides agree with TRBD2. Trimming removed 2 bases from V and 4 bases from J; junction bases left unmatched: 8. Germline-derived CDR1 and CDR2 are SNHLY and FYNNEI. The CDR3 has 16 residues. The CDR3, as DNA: TGTGCCAGCAGTGAATCTTGGCTAGCGGAAAAAAACATTCAGTACTTC. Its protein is CASSESWLAEKNIQYF.

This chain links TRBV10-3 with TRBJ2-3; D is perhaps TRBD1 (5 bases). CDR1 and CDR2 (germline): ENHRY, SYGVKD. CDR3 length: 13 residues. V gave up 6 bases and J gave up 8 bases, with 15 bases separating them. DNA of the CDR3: TGTGCCATCAGCCCTATCGACAGAGGTACGCAGTATTTT. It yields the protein CAISPIDRGTQYF.

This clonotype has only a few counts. The CDR3 DNA reads as TGTGCCATCAGCAACCCGGGACTAGCCCGCGAGCAGTACTTC. Translation: CAISNPGLAREQYF. This chain uses TRBV10-3 with TRBJ2-7; 9 bases line up with TRBD2. The CDR3 is made up of 14 amino acids. Looked up from germline, CDR1 is ENHRY and CDR2 is SYGVKD. The V gene end was trimmed by 6 bases and the J gene end by 6 bases; junction bases not matched to a gene: 9.

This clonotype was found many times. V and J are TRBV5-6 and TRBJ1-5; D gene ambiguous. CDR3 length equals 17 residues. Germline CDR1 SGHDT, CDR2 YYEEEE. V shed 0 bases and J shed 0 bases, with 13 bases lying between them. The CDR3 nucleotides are TGTGCCAGCAGCTTGGGTCCGCCCCCGATTAGCAATCAGCCCCAGCATTTT. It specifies CASSLGPPPISNQPQHF. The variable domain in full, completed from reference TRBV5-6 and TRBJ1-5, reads DAGVTQSPTHLIKTRGQQVTLRCSPKSGHDTVSWYQQALGQGPQFIFQYYEEEERQRGNFPDRFSGHQFPNYSSELNVNALLLGDSALYLCASSLGPPPISNQPQHFGDGTRLSIL.

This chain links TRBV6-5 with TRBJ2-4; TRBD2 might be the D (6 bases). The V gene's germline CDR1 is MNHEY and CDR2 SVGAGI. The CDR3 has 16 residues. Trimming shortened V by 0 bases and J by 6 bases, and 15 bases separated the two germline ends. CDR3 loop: CASSYSPRLEGNIQYF. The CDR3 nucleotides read TGTGCCAGCAGTTACTCGCCCCGCCTGGAGGGAAACATTCAGTACTTC.

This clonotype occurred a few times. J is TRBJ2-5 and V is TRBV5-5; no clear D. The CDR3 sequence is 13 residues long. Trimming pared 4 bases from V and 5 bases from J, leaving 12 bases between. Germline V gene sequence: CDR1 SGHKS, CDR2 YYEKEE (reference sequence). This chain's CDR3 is CASSQLKEETQYF. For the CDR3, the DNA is TGTGCCAGCAGCCAACTGAAGGAGGAGACCCAGTACTTC.

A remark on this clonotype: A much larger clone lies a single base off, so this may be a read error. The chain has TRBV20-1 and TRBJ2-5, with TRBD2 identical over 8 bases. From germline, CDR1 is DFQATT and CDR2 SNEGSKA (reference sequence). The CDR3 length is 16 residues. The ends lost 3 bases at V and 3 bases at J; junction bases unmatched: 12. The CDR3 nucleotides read TGCAGTGCTAGGGCCGGGGGGGGAGGCCACAAAGAGACCCAGTACTTC. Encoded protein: CSARAGGGGHKETQYF.

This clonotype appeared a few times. CDR3 DNA sequence: TGTGCCAGCAGCTCAGGGTCTCACCCTGCCGAGCAGTACTTC. Protein: CASSSGSHPAEQYF. The chain uses TRBV7-2 and TRBJ2-7; D possibly corresponds to TRBD1 (5 bases). Germline lookup yields CDR1 SGHTA and CDR2 FQGNSA. This CDR3 comprises 14 residues. The V and J ends lost 4 bases and 6 bases respectively, with 16 bases between them.

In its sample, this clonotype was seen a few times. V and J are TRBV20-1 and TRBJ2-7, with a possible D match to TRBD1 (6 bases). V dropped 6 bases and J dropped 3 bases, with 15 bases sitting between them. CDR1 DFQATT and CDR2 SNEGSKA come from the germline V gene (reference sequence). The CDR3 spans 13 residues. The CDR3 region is CSALDRPGYEQYF. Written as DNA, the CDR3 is TGCAGTGCCCTTGACAGGCCGGGCTACGAGCAGTACTTC.

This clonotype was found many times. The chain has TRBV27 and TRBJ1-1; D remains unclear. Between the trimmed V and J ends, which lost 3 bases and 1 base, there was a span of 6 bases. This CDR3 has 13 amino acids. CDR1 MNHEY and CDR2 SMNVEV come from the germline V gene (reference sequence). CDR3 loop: CASSFSGNTEAFF. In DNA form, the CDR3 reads TGTGCCAGCAGTTTTTCAGGGAACACTGAAGCTTTCTTT.

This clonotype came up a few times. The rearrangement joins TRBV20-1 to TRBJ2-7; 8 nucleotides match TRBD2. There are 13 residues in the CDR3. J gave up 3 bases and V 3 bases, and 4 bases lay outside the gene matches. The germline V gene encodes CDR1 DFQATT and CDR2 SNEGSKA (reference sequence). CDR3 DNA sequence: TGCAGTGCTAGCAGCGGGAGCGGCTACGAGCAGTACTTC. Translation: CSASSGSGYEQYF.

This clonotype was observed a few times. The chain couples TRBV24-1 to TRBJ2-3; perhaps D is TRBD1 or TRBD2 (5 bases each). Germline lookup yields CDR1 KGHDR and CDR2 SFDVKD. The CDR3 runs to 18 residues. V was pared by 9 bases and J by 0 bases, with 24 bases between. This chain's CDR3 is CATLATAEHRTSTDTQYF. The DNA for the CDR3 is TGTGCCACCTTAGCGACAGCCGAACACAGAACTAGCACAGATACGCAGTATTTT.

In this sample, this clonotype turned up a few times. CDR3 sequence reads: CASRRRLEQYF. The CDR3 bases are TGTGCCAGCAGAAGGAGACTCGAGCAGTACTTC. V and J are TRBV28 and TRBJ2-7; D not certain. CDR3 length: 11 amino acids. Trimming took 6 bases from V and 6 from J, leaving 9 bases between them. CDR1 is MDHEN and CDR2 is SYDVKM in the germline V gene. The full variable domain, with the rest looked up from reference TRBV28 and TRBJ2-7, is DVKVTQSSRYLVKRTGEKVFLECVQDMDHENMFWYRQDPGLGLRLIYFSYDVKMKEKGDIPEGYSVSREKKERFSLILESASTNQTSMYLCASRRRLEQYFGPGTRLTVT.

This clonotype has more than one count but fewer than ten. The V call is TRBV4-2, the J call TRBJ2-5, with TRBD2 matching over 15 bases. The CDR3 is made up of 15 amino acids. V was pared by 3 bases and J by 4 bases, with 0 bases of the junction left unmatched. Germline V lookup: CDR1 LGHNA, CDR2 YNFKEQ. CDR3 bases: TGTGCCAGCAGCCAGGGACTAGCGGGAGGAGAGACCCAGTACTTC. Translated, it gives CASSQGLAGGETQYF.